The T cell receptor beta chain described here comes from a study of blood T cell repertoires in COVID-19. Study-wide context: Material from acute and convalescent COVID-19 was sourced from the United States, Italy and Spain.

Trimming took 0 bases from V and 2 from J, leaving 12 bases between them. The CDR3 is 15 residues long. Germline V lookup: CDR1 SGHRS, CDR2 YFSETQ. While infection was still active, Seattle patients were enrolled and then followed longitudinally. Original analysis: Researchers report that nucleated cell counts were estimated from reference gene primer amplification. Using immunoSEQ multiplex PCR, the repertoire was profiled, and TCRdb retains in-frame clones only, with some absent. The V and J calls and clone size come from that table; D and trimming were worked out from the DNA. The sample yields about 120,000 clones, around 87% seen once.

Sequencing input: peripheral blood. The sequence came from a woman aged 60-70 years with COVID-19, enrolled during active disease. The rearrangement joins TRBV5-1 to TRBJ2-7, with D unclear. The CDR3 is CASSLAVEGAYEQYF. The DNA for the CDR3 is TGCGCCAGCAGCTTGGCCGTGGAAGGAGCCTACGAGCAGTACTTC. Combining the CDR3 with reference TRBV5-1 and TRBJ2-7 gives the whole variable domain KAGVTQTPRYLIKTRGQQVTLSCSPISGHRSVSWYQQTPGQGLQFLFEYFSETQRNKGNFPGRFSGRQFSNSRSEMNVSTLELGDSALYLCASSLAVEGAYEQYFGPGTRLTVT.